Each of the 4 T cell receptor beta chains below was sequenced from the same sample in a study of T cells in Graves' hyperthyroidism and ophthalmopathy. From RNA transcripts, TCR beta CDR3 regions were amplified. HTBI primers drove first-round RT-PCR of the TCR CDR3. MiXCR, applied by TCRdb to the multiplex PCR reads, yields one record per CDR3 protein. The sample records around 350,000 distinct CDR3 sequences, approximately 19% being singletons. Source material: blood. All receptors come from a woman between 18 and 30 years old with Graves' hyperthyroidism.

This clonotype has at least ten counts. The CDR3 sequence: CATSLPGSTDTQYF. The CDR3, as DNA: TGTGCCACCAGCTTACCAGGGAGCACAGATACGCAGTATTTT. V and J are TRBV15 and TRBJ2-3; D is perhaps TRBD1 (5 bases). Germline loops: CDR1 LNHNV, CDR2 YYDKDF (reference sequence). The CDR3 length is 14 residues. V lost 5 bases, J lost 0 bases, and 9 bases lay in between.

This chain connects TRBV20-1 to TRBJ1-1; 11 nucleotides match TRBD1. Germline V lookup: CDR1 DFQATT, CDR2 SNEGSKA (reference sequence). J was trimmed by 1 base and V by 6 bases; bases with no gene match: 16. The CDR3 has 18 amino acids. The CDR3 bases are TGCAGTGCCCCGGACAGGGGGCGTCTTTCGGGGGAGAACACTGAAGCTTTCTTT. Protein sequence: CSAPDRGRLSGENTEAFF.

This clonotype has at least ten counts. This chain connects TRBV29-1 to TRBJ1-2; D uncertain. The CDR3 sequence is 11 residues long. In germline, CDR1 is SQVTM, CDR2 ANQGSEA. Trimming cost V 6 bases and J 7 bases, with 12 bases left between them. CDR3 amino acids: CSVSTFPGYTF. DNA for the CDR3: TGCAGCGTCTCCACCTTTCCTGGCTACACCTTC.

This clonotype appeared many times. This rearrangement joins TRBV2 to TRBJ2-5, with 8 bases lining up with TRBD2. Per the germline V gene, CDR1 is SNHLY and CDR2 is FYNNEI. The CDR3 totals 16 residues. Losses at the gene ends were 5 bases for V and 0 bases for J; bases not matched to a gene: 8. CDR3 nucleotide sequence: TGTGCCAGCAGTCCAGCCGGGGGGGCCGACCAAGAGACCCAGTACTTC. As protein: CASSPAGGADQETQYF.